The 4 T cell receptor beta chains given below trace back to one sample, sequenced in a study of read filtering for tumor transcriptome and immune sequencing. This library used around 400 ng RNA and molecular barcoded adaptors spanning alpha/delta and beta/gamma chains. TCRdb analysed the reads with MiXCR anew, one entry per CDR3 protein. The sample consists of 37,000 or so distinct CDR3 sequences, around 13% of them appearing once. The material sequenced was a population of CD138-negative cells sorted from bone marrow. The receptors were gathered from a donor at least 40 years old with multiple myeloma.

About this clonotype: It is likely a read error: a sequence one base away is far more abundant. The V call is TRBV6-5, the J call TRBJ2-1; 7 bases match TRBD2. V lost 11 bases to trimming and J lost 7 bases; unmatched junction nucleotides: 20. The CDR3 runs 16 residues. Germline V gives CDR1 MNHEY, CDR2 SVGAGI. The CDR3 DNA reads TGTGCCGGCACGACAGTTATGATGGCCGGGGGGAATGAGCAGTTCTTC. Its translation is CAGTTVMMAGGNEQFF.

In regard to this clonotype: A far larger clone is one base from this, pointing to a likely read error. The chain is built from TRBV6-1 and TRBJ2-7; the D gene is possibly TRBD2 (6 bases). Germline V CDR1 and CDR2: MNHNS, SASEGT. Trimming removed 8 bases at V and 2 bases at J, with 16 bases between. CDR3 size: 14 residues. This CDR3 is CASCTGEATYEQYF. The CDR3 nucleotides are TGTGCCAGCTGTACGGGAGAAGCTACCTACGAGCAGTACTTC.

This clonotype was detected many times. The chain recombines TRBV7-2 with TRBJ2-7; TRBD2 is a possible D gene (6 bases). Trimming shortened V by 6 bases and J by 5 bases, and 11 bases separated the two germline ends. CDR3 length: 12 amino acids. Germline V gene data show CDR1 as SGHTA and CDR2 as FQGNSA. CDR3: CASSYTSHEQYF. CDR3 sequence (DNA): TGTGCCAGCAGTTATACTAGCCACGAGCAGTACTTC.

This clonotype was seen repeatedly, ten times or more. The chain employs TRBV10-2 and TRBJ2-2; TRBD1 might be the D (5 bases). CDR1 WSHSY and CDR2 SAAADI come from the germline V gene. The CDR3 runs 13 residues. Between the trimmed V and J ends, which lost 3 bases and 6 bases, there was a span of 8 bases. CDR3 nucleotide sequence: TGCGCCAGCAGTGACAGGGCTCCCGGGGAGCTGTTTTTT. It yields the protein CASSDRAPGELFF.